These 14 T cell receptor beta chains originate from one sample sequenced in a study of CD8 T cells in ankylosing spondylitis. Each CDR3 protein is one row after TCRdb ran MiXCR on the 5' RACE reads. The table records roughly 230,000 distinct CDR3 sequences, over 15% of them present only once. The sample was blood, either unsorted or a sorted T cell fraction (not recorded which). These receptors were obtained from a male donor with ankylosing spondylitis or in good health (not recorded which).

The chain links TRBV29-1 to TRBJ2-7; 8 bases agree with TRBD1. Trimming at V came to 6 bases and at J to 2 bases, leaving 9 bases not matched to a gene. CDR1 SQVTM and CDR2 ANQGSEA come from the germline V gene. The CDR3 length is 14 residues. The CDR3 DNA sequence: TGCAGCGTAGTAGACAGGGGAGGAACCTACGAGCAGTACTTC. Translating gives CSVVDRGGTYEQYF.

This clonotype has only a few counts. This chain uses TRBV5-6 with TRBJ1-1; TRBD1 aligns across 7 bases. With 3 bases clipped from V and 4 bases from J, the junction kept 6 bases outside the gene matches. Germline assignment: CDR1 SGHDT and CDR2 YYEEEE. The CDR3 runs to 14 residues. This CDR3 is CASSSARGPTEAFF. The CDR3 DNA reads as TGTGCCAGCAGCTCGGCGAGGGGGCCCACTGAAGCTTTCTTT.

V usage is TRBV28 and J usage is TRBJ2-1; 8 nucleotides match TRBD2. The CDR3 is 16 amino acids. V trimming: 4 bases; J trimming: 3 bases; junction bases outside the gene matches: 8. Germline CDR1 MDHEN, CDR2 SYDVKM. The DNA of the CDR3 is TGTGCCAGCAGTTACTTCAGCGGGAGCCTCTACAATGAGCAGTTCTTC. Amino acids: CASSYFSGSLYNEQFF.

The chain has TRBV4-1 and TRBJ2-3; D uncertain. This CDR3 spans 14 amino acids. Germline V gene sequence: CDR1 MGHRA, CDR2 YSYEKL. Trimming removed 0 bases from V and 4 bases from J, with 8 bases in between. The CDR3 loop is CASSQDWPPDTQYF. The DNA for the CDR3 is TGCGCCAGCAGCCAAGATTGGCCGCCAGATACGCAGTATTTT.

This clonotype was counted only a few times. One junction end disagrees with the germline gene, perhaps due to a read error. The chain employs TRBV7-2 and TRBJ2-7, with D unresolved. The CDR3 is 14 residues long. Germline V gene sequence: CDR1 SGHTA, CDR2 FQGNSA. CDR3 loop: CASSPRDWSSEQYF. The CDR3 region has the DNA TGTGCCAGCAGTCCCCGAGACTGGTCCTCCGAGCAGTACTTC.

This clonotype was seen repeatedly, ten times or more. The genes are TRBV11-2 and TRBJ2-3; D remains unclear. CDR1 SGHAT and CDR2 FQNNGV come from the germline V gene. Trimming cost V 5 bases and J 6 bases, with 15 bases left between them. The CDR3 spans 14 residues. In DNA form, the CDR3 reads TGTGCCAGCAGCCAACTACATTCCCGGGATACGCAGTATTTT. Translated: CASSQLHSRDTQYF.

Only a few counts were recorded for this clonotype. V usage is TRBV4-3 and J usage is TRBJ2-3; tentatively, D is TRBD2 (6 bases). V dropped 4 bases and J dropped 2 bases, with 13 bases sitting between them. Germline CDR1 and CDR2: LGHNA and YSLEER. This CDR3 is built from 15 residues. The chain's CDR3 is CASSPETRPTDTQYF. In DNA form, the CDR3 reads TGCGCCAGCAGCCCTGAGACTAGACCCACAGATACGCAGTATTTT.

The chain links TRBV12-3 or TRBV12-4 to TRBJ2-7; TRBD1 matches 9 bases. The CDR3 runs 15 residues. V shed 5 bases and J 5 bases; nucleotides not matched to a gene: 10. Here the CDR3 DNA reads TGTGCCAGCAGTGTTACAGGGGGCGCCGTCCACGAGCAGTACTTC. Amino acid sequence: CASSVTGGAVHEQYF.

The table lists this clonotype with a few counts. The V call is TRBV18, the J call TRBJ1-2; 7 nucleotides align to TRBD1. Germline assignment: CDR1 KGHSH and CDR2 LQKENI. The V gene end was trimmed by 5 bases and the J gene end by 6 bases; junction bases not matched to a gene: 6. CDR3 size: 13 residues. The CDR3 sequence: CASSTGVGDGYTF. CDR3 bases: TGTGCCAGCTCAACAGGGGTCGGTGATGGCTACACCTTC. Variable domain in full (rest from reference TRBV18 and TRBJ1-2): NAGVMQNPRHLVRRRGQEARLRCSPMKGHSHVYWYRQLPEEGLKFMVYLQKENIIDESGMPKERFSAEFPKEGPSILRIQQVVRGDSAAYFCASSTGVGDGYTFGSGTRLTVV.

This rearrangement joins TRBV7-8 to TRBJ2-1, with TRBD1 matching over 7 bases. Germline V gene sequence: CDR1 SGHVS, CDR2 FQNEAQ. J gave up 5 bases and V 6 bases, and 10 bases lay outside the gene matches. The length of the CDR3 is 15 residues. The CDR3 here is CASSAHGTDNNEQFF. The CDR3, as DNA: TGTGCCAGCAGTGCCCACGGGACAGATAACAATGAGCAGTTCTTC.

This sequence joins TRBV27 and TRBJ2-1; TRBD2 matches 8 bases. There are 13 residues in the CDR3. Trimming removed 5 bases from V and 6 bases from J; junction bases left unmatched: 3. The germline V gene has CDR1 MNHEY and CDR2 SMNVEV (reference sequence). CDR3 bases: TGTGCCAGCAGTGAGGGACTAGGCAATGAGCAGTTCTTC. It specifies CASSEGLGNEQFF.

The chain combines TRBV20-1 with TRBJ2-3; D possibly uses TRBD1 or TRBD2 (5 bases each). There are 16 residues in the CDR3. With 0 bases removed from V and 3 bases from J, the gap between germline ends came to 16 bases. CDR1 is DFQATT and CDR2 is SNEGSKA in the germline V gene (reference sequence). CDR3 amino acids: CSARDLEGPETDTQYF. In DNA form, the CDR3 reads TGCAGTGCTAGAGATCTTGAGGGGCCGGAGACAGATACGCAGTATTTT.

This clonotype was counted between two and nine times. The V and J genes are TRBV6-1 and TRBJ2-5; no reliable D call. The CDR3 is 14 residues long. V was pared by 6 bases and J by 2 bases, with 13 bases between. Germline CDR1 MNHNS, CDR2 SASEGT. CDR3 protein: CASRASGVQETQYF. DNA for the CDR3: TGTGCCAGCAGGGCCTCTGGGGTTCAAGAGACCCAGTACTTC.

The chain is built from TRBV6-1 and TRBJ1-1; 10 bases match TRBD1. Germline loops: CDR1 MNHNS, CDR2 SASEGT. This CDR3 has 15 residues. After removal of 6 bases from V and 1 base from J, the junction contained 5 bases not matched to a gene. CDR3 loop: CASSFGTGENTEAFF. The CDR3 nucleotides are TGTGCCAGCAGCTTCGGGACAGGGGAGAACACTGAAGCTTTCTTT.